Described below is a single T cell receptor (beta chain) sequence and its context. The table came from immunoSEQ multiplex PCR; TCRdb's copy has only in-frame clones and leaves some out. The table includes approximately 98,000 clones, approximately 80% detected once. This entry belongs to a study of control samples from healthy donors and cancer patients. Germline CDR1 is MDHEN and CDR2 is SYDVKM. CDR3 size: 15 residues. Trimming cost V 7 bases and J 1 base; bases outside gene matches: 7. The chain combines TRBV28 with TRBJ2-3; 8 bases line up with TRBD2. The specimen was blood. This receptor was obtained from a man younger than 35 in good health. The CDR3 DNA reads TGTGCCAGCACTTACGGGACTAGTGGCACAGATACGCAGTATTTT. This gives the protein CASTYGTSGTDTQYF.